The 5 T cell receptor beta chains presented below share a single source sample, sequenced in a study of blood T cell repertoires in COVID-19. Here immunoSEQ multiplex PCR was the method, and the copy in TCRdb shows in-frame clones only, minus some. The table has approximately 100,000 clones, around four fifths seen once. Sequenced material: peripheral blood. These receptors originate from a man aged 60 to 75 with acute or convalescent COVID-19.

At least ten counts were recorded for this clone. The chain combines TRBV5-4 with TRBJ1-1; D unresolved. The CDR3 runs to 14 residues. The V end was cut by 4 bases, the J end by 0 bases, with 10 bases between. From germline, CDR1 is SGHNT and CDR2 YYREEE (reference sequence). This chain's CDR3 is CASSPRSMNTEAFF. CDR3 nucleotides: TGTGCCAGCAGCCCTAGGTCGATGAACACTGAAGCTTTCTTT.

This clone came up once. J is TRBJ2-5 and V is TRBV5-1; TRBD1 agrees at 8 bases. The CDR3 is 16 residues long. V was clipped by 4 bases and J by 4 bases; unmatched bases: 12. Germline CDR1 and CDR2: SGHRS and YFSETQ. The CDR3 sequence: CASSHGTGSRGETQYF. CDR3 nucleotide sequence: TGCGCCAGCAGCCACGGGACAGGCTCCAGGGGAGAGACCCAGTACTTC.

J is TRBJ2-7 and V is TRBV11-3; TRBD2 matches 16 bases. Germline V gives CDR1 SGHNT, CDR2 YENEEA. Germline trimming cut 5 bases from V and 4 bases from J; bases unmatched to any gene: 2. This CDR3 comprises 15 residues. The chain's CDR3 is CASSPGLAGGYEQYV. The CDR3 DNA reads TGTGCCAGCAGCCCGGGACTAGCGGGAGGGTACGAGCAGTACGTC.

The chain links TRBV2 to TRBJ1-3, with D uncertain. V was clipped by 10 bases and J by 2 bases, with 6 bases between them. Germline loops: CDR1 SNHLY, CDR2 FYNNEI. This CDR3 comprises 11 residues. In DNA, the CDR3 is TGTGCCACGCGGGCTGGAAACACCATATATTTT. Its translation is CATRAGNTIYF.

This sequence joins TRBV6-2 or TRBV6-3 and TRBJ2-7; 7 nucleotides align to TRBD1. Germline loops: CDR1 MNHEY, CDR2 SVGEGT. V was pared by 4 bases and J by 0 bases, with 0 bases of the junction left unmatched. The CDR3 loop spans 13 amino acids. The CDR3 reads CASSWDSSYEQYF. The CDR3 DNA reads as TGTGCCAGCAGTTGGGACAGCTCCTACGAGCAGTACTTC.